A selection of T cell receptor beta chains follows, all from one sample in a study of prognosis after radiotherapy for stage I lung cancer. TCRdb recomputed calls from the multiplex PCR reads with MiXCR, one row per CDR3 protein. The table has roughly 30,000 distinct CDR3 sequences, around half seen once. The material was PBMCs, obtained before or after stereotactic body radiation therapy (not recorded which). Every receptor here comes from a donor aged 50 or older with non-small cell lung cancer. Both conserved end residues are part of each CDR3. The D gene is left open where the match is weak.

v_call d_call cdr3_aa
TRBV9 - CASSVGGYQETQYF
TRBV4-2 - CASSQEAGPGQPQHF
TRBV9 - CASSAIRGVIRVGELFF
TRBV24-1 TRBD1 CATSGGTDSYNEQFF
TRBV19 - CASRIGTWTVSNQPQHF
TRBV30 TRBD2 CAWSAGGRSGREFF
TRBV9 TRBD1 CASSVAIGGEAFF
TRBV7-9 TRBD2 CASSLISGRTADTQYF
TRBV19 TRBD1 CASEDRGLSPDTQYF
TRBV19 - CASSGLPGSYEQYF